The entry below describes one T cell receptor beta chain. The data belong to a study of blood T cell repertoires in COVID-19. About the study: Nucleic acid was either cDNA or gDNA, and it came from T cells, B-cell-depleted T cells, or PBMCs.

Clones were sequenced by immunoSEQ multiplex PCR, and TCRdb holds only the in-frame ones, with some missing. The sample yields around 470,000 clones, roughly 89% seen once. The sample comprised peripheral blood. The sequence derives from a man younger than 30 with COVID-19, enrolled during active disease.

The CDR3 loop reads CASSPPTSGGGAGELFF. As DNA, the CDR3 is TGTGCCAGCTCACCACCGACGTCTGGCGGGGGAGCCGGGGAGCTGTTTTTT. V usage is TRBV18 and J usage is TRBJ2-2, with 7 bases identical to TRBD2. This CDR3 spans 17 amino acids. Losses at the gene ends were 0 bases for V and 6 bases for J; bases not matched to a gene: 10. Germline V gene lookup returns CDR1 KGHSH and CDR2 LQKENI.